Listed here are 26 T cell receptor beta chains from one sample, sequenced in a study of T cells in localized non-small cell lung cancer. The assay was immunoSEQ multiplex PCR, and TCRdb's table has in-frame clones only and misses some. The sample consists of roughly 23,000 clones, around nine tenths of them appearing once. The starting material was peripheral blood, obtained before any cancer treatment. The receptors shown here come from a male donor older than 55 with stage I squamous cell lung carcinoma.

This rearrangement joins TRBV6-1 to TRBJ2-4; D may be TRBD1 (5 bases). V lost 2 bases and J lost 0, with 14 bases in between. The CDR3 runs to 17 residues. The V gene's germline CDR1 is MNHNS and CDR2 SASEGT. The CDR3 DNA reads TGTGCCAGCAGTGAAAAAGGCGTCAGGGTAGCCAAAAACATTCAGTACTTC. Translating it yields CASSEKGVRVAKNIQYF.

This rearrangement joins TRBV28 to TRBJ1-2, with 9 bases matching TRBD1. Germline values: CDR1 MDHEN, CDR2 SYDVKM. Unmatched junction bases numbered 3, after V lost 6 bases and J lost 1 base. There are 14 residues in the CDR3. CDR3 bases: TGTGCCAGCAGGCCGGGACAGGGTAACTATGGCTACACCTTC. Translation gives CASRPGQGNYGYTF.

The V call is TRBV25-1, the J call TRBJ2-7; 8 bases align to TRBD1. The CDR3 sequence is 15 residues long. V lost 3 bases and J lost 0; bases outside the gene matches: 4. Germline V CDR1 and CDR2: MGHDK, SYGVNS. As DNA, the CDR3 is TGTGCCAGCAGTGATACCGGGACAGGCTCCTACGAGCAGTACTTC. Translating gives CASSDTGTGSYEQYF.

J is TRBJ1-1 and V is TRBV30; D is unclear. The length of the CDR3 is 14 residues. Trimming pared 1 base from V and 4 bases from J, leaving 13 bases between. CDR1 and CDR2 from the germline V gene are GTSNPN and SVGIG (reference sequence). CDR3 amino acids: CAWSGTRVGTEAFF. In DNA form, the CDR3 reads TGTGCCTGGAGTGGGACGAGGGTGGGCACTGAAGCTTTCTTT.

This rearrangement joins TRBV19 to TRBJ2-1; TRBD1 matches 7 bases. CDR3 length equals 14 residues. Germline V gives CDR1 LNHDA, CDR2 SQIVND (reference sequence). V gave up 6 bases and J gave up 7 bases; unmatched junction bases: 9. The CDR3: CASRQTGFVNEQFF. CDR3 sequence (DNA): TGTGCCAGTAGGCAGACAGGGTTCGTAAATGAGCAGTTCTTC.

Turning to this clone: Other DNA sequences in the sample encode the same CDR3. The genes are TRBV5-1 and TRBJ2-1; the match to TRBD2 covers 7 bases. V was clipped by 5 bases and J by 0 bases; unmatched bases: 17. The CDR3 extends over 19 amino acids. Germline assignment: CDR1 SGHRS and CDR2 YFSETQ. CDR3 sequence reads: CASRILAGAGRSSYNEQFF. DNA for the CDR3: TGCGCCAGCAGGATATTAGCGGGTGCGGGGAGGAGCTCCTACAATGAGCAGTTCTTC.

This sequence joins TRBV7-3 and TRBJ2-5; maybe TRBD2 (6 bases). With 5 bases removed from V and 2 bases from J, the gap between germline ends came to 9 bases. CDR3 length: 13 amino acids. From germline, CDR1 is SGHTA and CDR2 FQGTGA. The chain's CDR3 is CASSTTRQETQYF. Written as DNA, the CDR3 is TGTGCCAGCAGCACGACTAGACAAGAGACCCAGTACTTC.

V gene TRBV20-1 combines with J gene TRBJ2-5; unclear D gene. The V end was cut by 6 bases, the J end by 3 bases, with 8 bases between. The CDR3 is 11 amino acids. Germline V gene sequence: CDR1 DFQATT, CDR2 SNEGSKA (reference sequence). The CDR3 sequence is CSANKKETQYF. The CDR3 DNA follows: TGCAGTGCGAACAAAAAAGAGACCCAGTACTTC.

The rearrangement links TRBV7-9 to TRBJ1-4; 8 positions match TRBD1. This CDR3 region has 16 residues. After removal of 5 bases from V and 10 bases from J, the junction contained 15 bases not matched to a gene. Germline-derived CDR1 and CDR2 are SEHNR and FQNEAQ (reference sequence). Written as DNA, the CDR3 is TGTGCCAGCAGCCCAACGACAGGGGACCATGTGTTAAAACTGTTTTTT. Residues: CASSPTTGDHVLKLFF.

This sequence joins TRBV5-1 and TRBJ1-3; 9 bases align to TRBD1. The ends lost 4 bases at V and 4 bases at J; junction bases unmatched: 15. Per germline, CDR1 SGHRS and CDR2 YFSETQ. The CDR3 length is 18 residues. In DNA form, the CDR3 reads TGCGCCAGCAGCCCGACTCCTATGGACAGGGGTCTAGGAAACACCATATATTTT. Protein product: CASSPTPMDRGLGNTIYF.

This clone has only a few counts. The rearrangement joins TRBV5-1 to TRBJ1-2; D remains unclear. This CDR3 has 11 residues. V lost 0 bases and J lost 4, with 1 base in between. The germline V gene has CDR1 SGHRS and CDR2 YFSETQ. The CDR3 DNA reads as TGCGCCAGCAGCTTGGGCTATGGCTACACCTTC. As protein: CASSLGYGYTF.

Comments on this clone: The junction does not match germline at one end; this may be a read error. This chain uses TRBV28 with TRBJ2-1, with 7 bases fitting TRBD2. This CDR3 has 15 amino acids. Germline V CDR1 and CDR2: MDHEN, SYDVKM. The CDR3 DNA sequence: TGTGCCAGCAGGGGGGGGAGTTCCTCCTTCAATGAGCAGTTCTTC. Translation: CASRGGSSSFNEQFF. The full variable domain, its missing parts supplied by reference TRBV28 and TRBJ2-1, is DVKVTQSSRYLVKRTGEKVFLECVQDMDHENMFWYRQDPGLGLRLIYFSYDVKMKEKGDIPEGYSVSREKKERFSLILESASTNQTSMYLCASRGGSSSFNEQFFGPGTRLTVL.

CDR3 bases: TGCGCCAGCAGCCAAAGGACGGGGTTTGGGGATGGCTACACCTTC. This gives the protein CASSQRTGFGDGYTF. V is TRBV4-1 and J is TRBJ1-2, with D unresolved. Trimming removed 2 bases at V and 6 bases at J, with 16 bases between. The CDR3 extends over 15 amino acids. Germline lookup yields CDR1 MGHRA and CDR2 YSYEKL.

This chain connects TRBV7-2 to TRBJ2-5, with 8 positions matching TRBD1. The trim removed 5 bases at V and 5 bases at J, leaving 13 bases unmatched. The germline V gene encodes CDR1 SGHTA and CDR2 FQGNSA. There are 16 residues in the CDR3. CDR3 region: CASSPGGAGGAETQYF. The DNA for the CDR3 is TGTGCCAGCAGCCCCGGAGGGGCAGGGGGCGCGGAGACCCAGTACTTC. The complete variable domain, with remaining parts taken from reference TRBV7-2 and TRBJ2-5, reads GAGVSQSPSNKVTEKGKDVELRCDPISGHTALYWYRQSLGQGLEFLIYFQGNSAPDKSGLPSDRFSAERTGGSVSTLTIQRTQQEDSAVYLCASSPGGAGGAETQYFGPGTRLLVL.

This chain connects TRBV12-2 to TRBJ2-3; TRBD2 is the table's D call, not checked against the DNA. TRBV12-2 represents a pseudogene. This CDR3 is 21 amino acids long. CDR3 sequence: CASRLFPLAGGKLRYRDTQYF. Here the CDR3 DNA reads TGTGCAAGTCGCTTATTTCCCCTAGCGGGGGGGAAACTTCGGTACAGAGATACGCAGTATTTT.

This chain uses TRBV7-2 with TRBJ1-5; D gene unclear. V lost 5 bases and J lost 5, with 13 bases in between. This CDR3 spans 14 amino acids. CDR1 SGHTA and CDR2 FQGNSA come from the germline V gene. The CDR3 here is CASSRDQRHQPQHF. The DNA of the CDR3 is TGTGCCAGCAGCCGAGACCAACGGCATCAGCCCCAGCATTTT.

This chain connects TRBV2 to TRBJ2-7, with TRBD1 matching 9 bases. The CDR3 consists of 16 residues. J gave up 6 bases and V 4 bases, and 13 bases lay outside the gene matches. The germline V gene encodes CDR1 SNHLY and CDR2 FYNNEI. The CDR3 here is CASSGAPGQGDLEQYF. CDR3 nucleotide sequence: TGTGCCAGCAGTGGGGCCCCGGGACAGGGAGACCTCGAGCAGTACTTC.

CDR3 sequence (DNA): TGCGCCAGCAGCTTTTCGGGGGGTGCGGGCACCGGGGAGCTGTTTTTT. Translated, it gives CASSFSGGAGTGELFF. The V gene is TRBV5-1, the J gene TRBJ2-2, with TRBD2 identical over 7 bases. Unmatched junction bases numbered 8, after V lost 2 bases and J lost 4 bases. The germline CDR1 and CDR2 sequences are SGHRS and YFSETQ. This CDR3 has 16 residues.

This clone was counted a single time. The chain joins TRBV9 to TRBJ1-1; 10 nucleotides agree with TRBD1. The CDR3 sequence is 15 residues long. The V segment lost 0 bases and the J segment 4 bases; nucleotides outside the gene matches: 3. Germline-derived CDR1 and CDR2 are SGDLS and YYNGEE. CDR3 loop: CASSVGTGGVTEAFF. The CDR3 DNA reads TGTGCCAGCAGCGTAGGGACAGGGGGGGTCACTGAAGCTTTCTTT.

V usage is TRBV27 and J usage is TRBJ1-1, with a weak D call TRBD1 (6 bases). CDR1 and CDR2 (germline): MNHEY, SMNVEV (reference sequence). There are 14 residues in the CDR3. Between the trimmed V and J ends, which lost 3 bases and 4 bases, there was a span of 12 bases. The CDR3 spells CASSFTGFGTEAFF. For the CDR3, the DNA is TGTGCCAGCAGTTTTACAGGGTTTGGCACTGAAGCTTTCTTT.

V gene TRBV6-1 combines with J gene TRBJ2-5, with 8 nucleotides matching TRBD1. The CDR3 runs to 18 residues. The V segment lost 4 bases and the J segment 4 bases; nucleotides outside the gene matches: 17. Germline V CDR1 and CDR2: MNHNS, SASEGT. CDR3: CASSGRTGIFLTPETQYF. As DNA, the CDR3 is TGTGCCAGCAGTGGCAGGACAGGGATTTTTCTTACCCCAGAGACCCAGTACTTC.

CDR3 loop: CASSESRASGGNEQFF. CDR3 sequence (DNA): TGCGCCAGCAGTGAGTCCCGGGCTAGCGGGGGAAATGAGCAGTTCTTC. The genes are TRBV10-2 and TRBJ2-1, with 10 bases fitting TRBD2. The CDR3 sequence is 16 residues long. Germline CDR1 reads WSHSY; CDR2 reads SAAADI. The ends lost 0 bases at V and 7 bases at J; junction bases unmatched: 6.

The genes are TRBV14 and TRBJ2-1; no reliable D call. The V end lost 8 bases, the J end lost 6 bases, and 14 bases lay between the germline ends. This CDR3 region has 13 residues. Germline assignment: CDR1 SGHDN and CDR2 FVKESK. The CDR3 coding sequence is TGTGCCAGCTCCTTCGGTGGAATCAATGAGCAGTTCTTC. Encoded protein: CASSFGGINEQFF.

This clone was counted once. The chain combines TRBV6-1 with TRBJ1-5; unclear D gene. The CDR3 consists of 18 residues. Germline values: CDR1 MNHNS, CDR2 SASEGT. Trimming took 0 bases from V and 4 from J, leaving 19 bases between them. The CDR3 loop reads CASSEAIVPQVPNQPQHF. Here the CDR3 DNA reads TGTGCCAGCAGTGAAGCGATAGTCCCCCAGGTACCTAATCAGCCCCAGCATTTT.

This clone was seen a single time. The V gene is TRBV9, the J gene TRBJ2-5; maybe TRBD1 (6 bases). With 4 bases removed from V and 2 bases from J, the gap between germline ends came to 15 bases. The CDR3 is made up of 15 amino acids. CDR1 and CDR2 (germline): SGDLS, YYNGEE. The CDR3 sequence: CASSLRTDFQETQYF. CDR3 in DNA: TGTGCCAGCAGCTTGCGGACAGATTTTCAAGAGACCCAGTACTTC.

The V call is TRBV27, the J call TRBJ1-5; D call uncertain. The germline gives CDR1 MNHEY, CDR2 SMNVEV (reference sequence). The CDR3 has 14 residues. Trimming stripped 5 bases from V and 0 bases from J, with 8 bases between. The CDR3 loop reads CASSPAYSNQPQHF. CDR3 nucleotide sequence: TGTGCCAGCAGTCCAGCTTATAGCAATCAGCCCCAGCATTTT.